One and the same sample provided the 23 T cell receptor beta chains below, sequenced in a study of blood T cell repertoires in COVID-19. Clones were read by immunoSEQ multiplex PCR, and TCRdb kept only the in-frame ones, dropping some. The repertoire holds roughly 100,000 clones, with about 80% as singletons. Sequencing input: peripheral blood. These receptors were taken from a human donor in a cohort sampled during active COVID-19.

The chain carries TRBV19 and TRBJ1-5; perhaps TRBD1 as D (6 bases). In germline, CDR1 is LNHDA, CDR2 SQIVND (reference sequence). The CDR3 runs to 14 residues. V was shortened by 3 bases and J by 7 bases, with 13 bases between the two germline ends. Written as DNA, the CDR3 is TGTGCCAGTAGTATGGGGGGGGCAGGGCAGCCCCAGCATTTT. This encodes CASSMGGAGQPQHF.

This clone was counted a single time. The chain combines TRBV5-4 with TRBJ1-2; TRBD1 is a possible D gene (5 bases). Trimming left V 0 bases short and J 7 bases short, with 22 bases between. This CDR3 spans 17 amino acids. Germline CDR1 is SGHNT and CDR2 is YYREEE (reference sequence). CDR3 sequence (DNA): TGTGCCAGCAGCTTGGGAGTAGGCGGGACCAACATCGGTGGCTACACCTTC. Translating gives CASSLGVGGTNIGGYTF.

The CDR3 DNA reads TGTGCCAGCAGCCCCTCGGGTCGGCAAGCTTTCTTT. Translation gives CASSPSGRQAFF. The chain carries TRBV5-6 and TRBJ1-1; D is ambiguous. The germline gives CDR1 SGHDT, CDR2 YYEEEE. Trimming shortened V by 4 bases and J by 9 bases, and 13 bases separated the two germline ends. The CDR3 is 12 residues long. The full variable domain, completed using reference TRBV5-6 and TRBJ1-1, is DAGVTQSPTHLIKTRGQQVTLRCSPKSGHDTVSWYQQALGQGPQFIFQYYEEEERQRGNFPDRFSGHQFPNYSSELNVNALLLGDSALYLCASSPSGRQAFFGQGTRLTVV.

The chain recombines TRBV24-1 with TRBJ2-1; 9 bases fit TRBD2. CDR3 size: 18 residues. Germline V gene data show CDR1 as KGHDR and CDR2 as SFDVKD. J gave up 8 bases and V 8 bases, and 21 bases lay outside the gene matches. CDR3 in DNA: TGTGCCACCACCAGGGAAAGCGGGGGGCTTTGGGTCACCGATGAGCAGTTCTTC. The encoded protein is CATTRESGGLWVTDEQFF.

V usage is TRBV18 and J usage is TRBJ1-1; 7 bases are shared with TRBD1. Germline trimming cut 3 bases from V and 5 bases from J; bases unmatched to any gene: 9. Germline V gene data show CDR1 as KGHSH and CDR2 as LQKENI. The length of the CDR3 is 15 residues. The CDR3 sequence: CASSPQQGRGTEAFF. The DNA for the CDR3 is TGTGCCAGCTCACCTCAACAGGGGCGTGGGACTGAAGCTTTCTTT.

The chain joins TRBV7-7 to TRBJ2-1, with D possibly TRBD1 on 5 matching bases. Trimming removed 5 bases from V and 10 bases from J, with 21 bases in between. The length of the CDR3 is 15 residues. The V gene's germline CDR1 is SSHAT and CDR2 FNYEAQ (reference sequence). CDR3 region: CASSPSVRTSGEQFF. The CDR3 DNA is TGTGCCAGCAGCCCATCCGTACGGACATCAGGGGAGCAGTTCTTC.

The chain combines TRBV5-1 with TRBJ1-1; no definite D call. This CDR3 region has 16 residues. Between the trimmed V and J ends, which lost 4 bases and 0 bases, there was a span of 16 bases. Germline CDR1 is SGHRS and CDR2 is YFSETQ. The CDR3 protein is CASSEASNSMNTEAFF. The CDR3 bases are TGCGCCAGCAGCGAAGCATCGAATAGCATGAACACTGAAGCTTTCTTT.

The gene calls are TRBV9 and TRBJ2-1; the match to TRBD2 covers 12 bases. Germline V gene sequence: CDR1 SGDLS, CDR2 YYNGEE. V gave up 5 bases and J gave up 10 bases; unmatched junction bases: 13. This CDR3 comprises 16 residues. CDR3 region: CASSLKGTSGLGEQFF. The DNA of the CDR3 is TGTGCCAGCAGTCTTAAGGGGACTAGCGGGTTGGGAGAGCAGTTCTTC.

This clone was detected once. The rearrangement joins TRBV7-2 to TRBJ2-5, with 9 bases matching TRBD2. CDR3 length: 14 residues. CDR1 SGHTA and CDR2 FQGNSA come from the germline V gene. V was pared by 9 bases and J by 2 bases, with 7 bases of the junction left unmatched. This CDR3 reads CASQGTSGQETQYF. The CDR3 region has the DNA TGTGCCAGTCAGGGTACTAGCGGGCAAGAGACCCAGTACTTC.

The chain has TRBV19 and TRBJ1-4; tentatively, D is TRBD1 (6 bases). Trimming removed 8 bases at V and 5 bases at J, with 15 bases between. The length of the CDR3 is 14 residues. The germline gives CDR1 LNHDA, CDR2 SQIVND (reference sequence). The CDR3, as DNA: TGTGCCAGTCATTCTACAGGGACCAATGAAAAACTGTTTTTT. It specifies CASHSTGTNEKLFF.

Here the CDR3 DNA reads TGTGCCACCCATCCCGCGACAACCCATTCACCCCTCCACTTT. This codes for CATHPATTHSPLHF. V usage is TRBV30 and J usage is TRBJ1-6; D is uncertain. From germline, CDR1 is GTSNPN and CDR2 SVGIG (reference sequence). CDR3 length: 14 residues. Trimming stripped 8 bases from V and 8 bases from J, with 19 bases between.

The chain recombines TRBV7-9 with TRBJ2-1; 9 positions match TRBD1. This CDR3 region has 17 residues. Germline V gene data show CDR1 as SEHNR and CDR2 as FQNEAQ (reference sequence). V lost 6 bases to trimming and J lost 6 bases; unmatched junction nucleotides: 15. CDR3 in amino acids: CASRVGTPGQGGNEQFF. Here the CDR3 DNA reads TGTGCCAGCAGAGTTGGGACCCCGGGACAGGGAGGCAATGAGCAGTTCTTC.

This chain links TRBV19 with TRBJ1-5; D gene uncertain. V gave up 1 base and J gave up 4 bases, with 17 bases separating them. Germline-derived CDR1 and CDR2 are LNHDA and SQIVND (reference sequence). CDR3 length equals 17 residues. For the CDR3, the DNA is TGTGCCAGTAGTATAGGGCGGGGTGGCAAACGGAATCAGCCCCAGCATTTT. As protein: CASSIGRGGKRNQPQHF.

V and J are TRBV7-9 and TRBJ1-2, with unresolved D. This CDR3 has 12 amino acids. Trimming removed 4 bases from V and 7 bases from J, with 10 bases in between. The V gene's germline CDR1 is SEHNR and CDR2 FQNEAQ (reference sequence). The CDR3 here is CASSSHTGGYTF. DNA for the CDR3: TGTGCCAGCAGCTCTCACACGGGTGGCTACACCTTC.

V usage is TRBV7-2 and J usage is TRBJ2-4, with no clear D. CDR1 and CDR2 from the germline V gene are SGHTA and FQGNSA. CDR3 size: 14 residues. Trimming left V 6 bases short and J 4 bases short, with 13 bases between. The CDR3 sequence is CASSSLSTKNIQYF. Written as DNA, the CDR3 is TGTGCCAGCAGTTCGTTAAGCACTAAAAACATTCAGTACTTC.

With regard to this clone: Lacking the conserved final phenylalanine or tryptophan, this CDR3 likely reflects a read error. Because the CDR3's place on the DNA is in doubt, the DNA is left out and the CDR3 is given as listed by TCRdb. This rearrangement joins TRBV11-3 to TRBJ1-1. The CDR3 length equals 12 residues, ends included. From germline, CDR1 is SGHNT and CDR2 YENEEA. The CDR3 spells CASSLDFGSFGV.

The J gene is TRBJ2-7, the V gene TRBV25-1, with 7 bases lining up with TRBD1. Trimming at V came to 4 bases and at J to 4 bases, leaving 1 base not matched to a gene. Per the germline V gene, CDR1 is MGHDK and CDR2 is SYGVNS. The CDR3 is made up of 12 amino acids. The CDR3 reads CASSADRYEQYF. In nucleotides, the CDR3 is TGTGCCAGCAGTGCGGACAGGTACGAGCAGTACTTC.

CDR3 coding DNA: TGTGCCAGCAGCTCAAGCCCTAGCGGGGTTATCGGGGAGCTGTTTTTT. Its protein product is CASSSSPSGVIGELFF. The rearrangement joins TRBV7-2 to TRBJ2-2; 9 bases fit TRBD2. From germline, CDR1 is SGHTA and CDR2 FQGNSA. The CDR3 spans 16 residues. Unmatched junction bases numbered 10, after V lost 4 bases and J lost 7 bases.

This clone was detected only once. V and J are TRBV3-1 (or the pseudogene TRBV3-2) and TRBJ2-5; 8 positions agree with TRBD1. V shed 2 bases and J 5 bases; nucleotides not matched to a gene: 10. In germline, CDR1 is LGHDT, CDR2 YNNKEL (reference sequence). There are 16 residues in the CDR3. This chain's CDR3 is CASSQSQTGAGETQYF. As DNA, the CDR3 is TGTGCCAGCAGCCAATCCCAGACAGGGGCAGGGGAGACCCAGTACTTC.

The V call is TRBV3-1 (or the pseudogene TRBV3-2), the J call TRBJ2-7; D is possibly TRBD1 (5 bases). V lost 3 bases and J 3 bases, leaving 9 bases between the germline ends. Germline V gene data show CDR1 as LGHDT and CDR2 as YNNKEL (reference sequence). The CDR3 consists of 13 residues. DNA of the CDR3: TGTGCCAGCAGCCACAGGGCTAGCTACGAGCAGTACTTC. This codes for CASSHRASYEQYF.

The rearrangement joins TRBV10-2 to TRBJ2-7; 9 bases are shared with TRBD1. The CDR3 spans 13 residues. The V segment lost 6 bases and the J segment 4 bases; nucleotides outside the gene matches: 4. CDR1 is WSHSY, CDR2 SAAADI, per germline. The CDR3 spells CASSTGGGYEQYF. The CDR3 DNA reads as TGCGCCAGCAGCACAGGGGGCGGATACGAGCAGTACTTC.

The rearrangement uses TRBV5-4 and TRBJ2-6, with unresolved D. In germline, CDR1 is SGHNT, CDR2 YYREEE (reference sequence). This CDR3 comprises 15 residues. V shed 2 bases and J shed 1 base, with 7 bases lying between them. CDR3 DNA: TGTGCCAGCAGCTTACAACCTTCTGGGGCCAACGTCCTGACTTTC. Its protein product is CASSLQPSGANVLTF.

This clone was counted between two and nine times. The chain uses TRBV10-1 and TRBJ2-6; D is unresolved. Germline loops: CDR1 WNHNN, CDR2 SYGVQD (reference sequence). This CDR3 comprises 13 residues. The V gene lost 4 bases and the J gene lost 4 bases, with 5 bases spanning the gap. The CDR3 DNA is TGCGCCAGCAGTGGGCCCGGGGCCAACGTCCTGACTTTC. Protein sequence: CASSGPGANVLTF.